The 17 T cell receptor beta chains presented below share a single source sample, sequenced in a study of blood T cells in healthy people across ages. It was with a sample-barcoded 5' primer and a J-beta primer mix that a second PCR of roughly 7 to 12 cycles was run. TCRdb reanalysed the 5' RACE reads using MiXCR and keeps one entry per CDR3 protein. The sample carries some 900,000 distinct CDR3 sequences, roughly 50% recorded once. The sequenced sample was blood. These receptors came from a man aged 25 to 45 in good health.

This clonotype has a handful of counts. The chain joins TRBV4-1 to TRBJ1-1, with D possibly TRBD1 on 5 matching bases. Trimming pared 1 base from V and 3 bases from J, leaving 15 bases between. The CDR3 loop spans 16 amino acids. Germline CDR1 and CDR2: MGHRA and YSYEKL. In DNA form, the CDR3 reads TGCGCCAGCAGCCAAGTGTCGGGCAGGGCCGACACTGAAGCTTTCTTT. This encodes CASSQVSGRADTEAFF.

V gene TRBV12-3 or TRBV12-4 combines with J gene TRBJ2-7; D remains unclear. The CDR3 loop spans 12 amino acids. Trimming took 2 bases from V and 2 from J, leaving 4 bases between them. The DNA of the CDR3 is TGTGCCAGCAGTTTATGGACCTACGAGCAGTACTTC. This gives the protein CASSLWTYEQYF.

The chain uses TRBV20-1 and TRBJ2-2; perhaps D is TRBD1 or TRBD2 (6 bases each). The ends were cut back, 1 base at V and 5 bases at J, with 14 bases in the middle. The CDR3 is made up of 15 amino acids. In germline, CDR1 is DFQATT, CDR2 SNEGSKA (reference sequence). The CDR3 DNA follows: TGCAGTGCTAGAGGTCCGGGGGCGAGGACCGGGGAGCTGTTTTTT. This sequence encodes CSARGPGARTGELFF.

This clonotype was counted between two and nine times. The chain carries TRBV25-1 and TRBJ2-7, with 9 bases matching TRBD1. V lost 1 base, J lost 6 bases, and 10 bases stayed unmatched. Germline CDR1 MGHDK, CDR2 SYGVNS. CDR3 size: 16 residues. Written as DNA, the CDR3 is TGTGCCAGCAGTGAATCTGCTGCCGGGACAGGGATCGAGCAGTACTTC. It codes for CASSESAAGTGIEQYF.

The gene calls are TRBV12-3 or TRBV12-4 and TRBJ1-1; D gene unclear. The CDR3 extends over 11 amino acids. Deletions cut 3 bases from V and 7 bases from J, with 6 bases between. CDR3 DNA sequence: TGTGCCAGCAGTTTTCAGGTTGAAGCTTTCTTT. As protein: CASSFQVEAFF.

The chain combines TRBV6-4 with TRBJ1-5, with 7 nucleotides matching TRBD1. Germline V gene data show CDR1 as MRHNA and CDR2 as SNTAGT. The trim removed 0 bases at V and 4 bases at J, leaving 12 bases unmatched. The CDR3 loop spans 18 amino acids. This CDR3 reads CASSDSKPRDRENQPQHF. CDR3 coding DNA: TGTGCCAGCAGTGACTCGAAACCCCGGGACAGAGAAAATCAGCCCCAGCATTTT.

This clonotype was recorded a few times. The chain recombines TRBV12-3 or TRBV12-4 with TRBJ2-3; 8 bases align to TRBD2. The junction had 4 bases not matched to a gene; V was cut back by 6 bases and J by 2 bases. The CDR3 is 14 amino acids. In DNA, the CDR3 is TGTGCCAGCAGACCAGCGGGGGACACAGATACGCAGTATTTT. This translates into CASRPAGDTDTQYF.

The rearrangement links TRBV11-3 to TRBJ1-1; D call uncertain. Trimming removed 5 bases from V and 5 bases from J, with 15 bases in between. CDR1 is SGHNT, CDR2 YENEEA, per germline. The CDR3 is made up of 14 amino acids. Written as DNA, the CDR3 is TGTGCCAGCAGCCCCTTGGGTGGGAGAACTGAAGCTTTCTTT. It specifies CASSPLGGRTEAFF.

In the case of this clonotype: An end of the junction does not agree with germline; a read error may underlie this. The rearrangement uses TRBV3-1 and TRBJ1-2; D is unclear. The CDR3 contains 12 residues. CDR1 and CDR2 from the germline V gene are LGHDT and YNNKEL (reference sequence). CDR3 DNA: TGTGCCAGGAGCCAAAGTATCTATGGCCACACCTTC. Amino acid sequence: CARSQSIYGHTF.

V is TRBV11-1 and J is TRBJ2-1; 11 bases are shared with TRBD1. This CDR3 is 12 amino acids long. Per germline, CDR1 SGHAT and CDR2 FQDESV (reference sequence). Unmatched junction bases numbered 2, after V lost 2 bases and J lost 14 bases. CDR3 in amino acids: CASSLSGQGEFF. As DNA, the CDR3 is TGTGCCAGCAGCTTATCGGGACAGGGGGAGTTCTTC.

The V call is TRBV2, the J call TRBJ1-4; D is ambiguous. V was clipped by 3 bases and J by 10 bases, with 9 bases between them. Germline CDR1 reads SNHLY; CDR2 reads FYNNEI. The CDR3 loop spans 12 amino acids. The CDR3 spells CASSDEGGKLFF. DNA for the CDR3: TGTGCCAGCAGTGATGAAGGAGGAAAACTGTTTTTT.

The chain links TRBV2 to TRBJ2-7; D is possibly TRBD2 (6 bases). Trimming took 9 bases from V and 2 from J, leaving 14 bases between them. CDR3 size: 13 residues. Germline-derived CDR1 and CDR2 are SNHLY and FYNNEI. CDR3 coding DNA: TGTGCCAGGCGGGACCCAGCAACCTACGAGCAGTACTTC. It yields the protein CARRDPATYEQYF. Drawing the rest from reference TRBV2 and TRBJ2-7, the complete variable domain is EPEVTQTPSHQVTQMGQEVILRCVPISNHLYFYWYRQILGQKVEFLVSFYNNEISEKSEIFDDQFSVERPDGSNFTLKIRSTKLEDSAMYFCARRDPATYEQYFGPGTRLTVT.

This clonotype was seen ten or more times. The chain employs TRBV9 and TRBJ2-5; 7 positions agree with TRBD2. The V segment lost 4 bases and the J segment 1 base; nucleotides outside the gene matches: 1. This CDR3 has 13 residues. Looked up from germline, CDR1 is SGDLS and CDR2 is YYNGEE. CDR3 DNA: TGTGCCAGCAGCTCGGGGGGCCAAGAGACCCAGTACTTC. This gives the protein CASSSGGQETQYF.

This sequence joins TRBV9 and TRBJ2-1, with D perhaps matching TRBD2 (6 bases). CDR1 is SGDLS, CDR2 YYNGEE, per germline. This CDR3 region has 13 residues. The ends were cut back, 0 bases at V and 9 bases at J, with 10 bases in the middle. The CDR3 region is CASSVGTSFEQFF. For the CDR3, the DNA is TGTGCCAGCAGCGTAGGTACTAGCTTTGAGCAGTTCTTC.

The V call is TRBV6-5, the J call TRBJ2-4; either TRBD1 or TRBD2 may fit D (5 bases each). Gene TRBJ2-7 matches the end of the DNA better, so the J call may be wrong. The CDR3 length is 15 residues. Per the germline V gene, CDR1 is MNHEY and CDR2 is SVGAGI. Here the CDR3 DNA reads TGTGCCAGCAGTTCCTCCCCGGGGCTAGCCTACGAGCAGTACTTC. This sequence encodes CASSSSPGLAYEQYF.

On this clonotype itself: The junction and the germline gene differ at one end; a read error may be behind it. V is TRBV28 and J is TRBJ2-3; 7 bases line up with TRBD1. Germline values: CDR1 MDHEN, CDR2 SYDVKM. The CDR3 is 15 amino acids. DNA of the CDR3: TGTGCCAGCAGGGAACAGGGGCCGGTGACAGATACGCGGTATTTT. It translates to CASREQGPVTDTRYF.

This clonotype was seen a single time. The chain combines TRBV6-2 or TRBV6-3 with TRBJ2-2; D uncertain. Germline-derived CDR1 and CDR2 are MNHEY and SVGEGT. The CDR3 length is 14 residues. V was trimmed by 4 bases and J by 4 bases, leaving 10 bases between them. In DNA, the CDR3 is TGTGCCAGCAGTTTAGGACGAGTCACCGGGGAGCTGTTTTTT. Its translation: CASSLGRVTGELFF.